This T cell receptor (beta chain) emerged from a study of PD-1 blockade in classical Hodgkin lymphoma. Germline-derived CDR1 and CDR2 are MGHRA and YSYEKL. V lost 0 bases and J lost 3, with 8 bases in between. The CDR3 is 14 amino acids. Each and every patient relapsed after autologous stem cell transplantation, and patients got differing brentuximab vedotin exposure. Best outcomes ranged across complete response, partial response and progressive disease. Clones were read by immunoSEQ multiplex PCR, and TCRdb kept only the in-frame ones, dropping some. The data show around 96,000 clones, over 80% seen once. Study findings and constraints: The diversity seen at baseline in complete responders resembled that of newly diagnosed patients. Significantly greater TCR diversity emerged by C4D1 in CD4+ cells but not CD8+ cells.

About this clone itself: Its antigen is not known.

The chain recombines TRBV4-1 with TRBJ1-2; D gene unclear. The clonotype originates from a human donor with classical Hodgkin lymphoma. The specimen was peripheral blood mononuclear cells (PBMCs), collected at baseline. CDR3 in amino acids: CASSQDYSYYGYTF. The CDR3 DNA sequence: TGCGCCAGCAGCCAAGATTACAGCTACTATGGCTACACCTTC.